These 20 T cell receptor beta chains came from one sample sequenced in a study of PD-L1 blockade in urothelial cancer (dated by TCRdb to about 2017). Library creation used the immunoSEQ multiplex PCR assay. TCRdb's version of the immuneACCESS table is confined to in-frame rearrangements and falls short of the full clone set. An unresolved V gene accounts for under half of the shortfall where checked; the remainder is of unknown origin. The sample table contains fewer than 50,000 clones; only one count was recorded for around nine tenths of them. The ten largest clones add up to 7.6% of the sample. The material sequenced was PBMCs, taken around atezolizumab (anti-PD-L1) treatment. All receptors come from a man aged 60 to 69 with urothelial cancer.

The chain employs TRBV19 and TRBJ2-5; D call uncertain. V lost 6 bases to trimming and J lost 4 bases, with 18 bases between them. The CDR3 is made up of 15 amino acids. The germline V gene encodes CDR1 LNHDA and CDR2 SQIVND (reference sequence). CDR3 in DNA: TGTGCCAGTAGCCTAGAGACTCCTCTGGGAGAGACCCAGTACTTC. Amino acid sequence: CASSLETPLGETQYF.

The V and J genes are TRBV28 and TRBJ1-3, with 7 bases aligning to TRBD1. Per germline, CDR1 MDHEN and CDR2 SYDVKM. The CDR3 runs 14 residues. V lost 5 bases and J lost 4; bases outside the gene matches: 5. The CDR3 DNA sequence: TGTGCCAGCAGTGAGGGGGCCCTCGGAAACACCATATATTTT. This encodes CASSEGALGNTIYF.

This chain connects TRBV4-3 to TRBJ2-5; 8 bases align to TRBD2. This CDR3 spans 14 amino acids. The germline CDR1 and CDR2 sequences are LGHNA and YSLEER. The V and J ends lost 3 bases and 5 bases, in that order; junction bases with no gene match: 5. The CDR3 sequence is CASSQGLGEETQYF. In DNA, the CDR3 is TGCGCCAGCAGCCAGGGACTAGGGGAGGAGACCCAGTACTTC.

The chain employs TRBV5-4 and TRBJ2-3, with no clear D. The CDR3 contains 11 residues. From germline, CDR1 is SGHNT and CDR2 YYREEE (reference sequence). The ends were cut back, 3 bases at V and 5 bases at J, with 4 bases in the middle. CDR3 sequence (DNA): TGTGCCAGCAGCTCCAAAGATACGCAGTATTTT. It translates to CASSSKDTQYF.

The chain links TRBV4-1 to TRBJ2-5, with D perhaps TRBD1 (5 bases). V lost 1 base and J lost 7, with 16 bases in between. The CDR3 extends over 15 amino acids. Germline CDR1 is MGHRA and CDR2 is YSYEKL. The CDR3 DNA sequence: TGCGCCAGCAGCCAAGTTGCAGGGTCGGATGGGACCCAGTACTTC. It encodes CASSQVAGSDGTQYF.

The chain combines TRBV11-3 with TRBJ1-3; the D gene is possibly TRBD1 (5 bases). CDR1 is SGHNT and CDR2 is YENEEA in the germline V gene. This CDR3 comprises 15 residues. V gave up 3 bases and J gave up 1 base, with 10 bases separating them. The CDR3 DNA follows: TGTGCCAGCAGCTTGGGACTCGATTCTGGAAACACCATATATTTT. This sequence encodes CASSLGLDSGNTIYF.

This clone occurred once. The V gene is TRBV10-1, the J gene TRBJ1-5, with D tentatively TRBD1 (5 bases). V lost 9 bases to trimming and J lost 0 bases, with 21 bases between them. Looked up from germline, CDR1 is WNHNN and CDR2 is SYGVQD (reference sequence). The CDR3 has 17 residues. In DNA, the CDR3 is TGCGCCAGGCTGGGGGGAAATGACAGAAATAGCAATCAGCCCCAGCATTTT. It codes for CARLGGNDRNSNQPQHF.

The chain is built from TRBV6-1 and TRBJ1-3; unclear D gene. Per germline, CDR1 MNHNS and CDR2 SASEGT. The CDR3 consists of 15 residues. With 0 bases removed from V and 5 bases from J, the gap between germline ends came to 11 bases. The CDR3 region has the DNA TGTGCCAGCAGTGAAGCCGGGAATCACCGAAACACCATATATTTT. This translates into CASSEAGNHRNTIYF.

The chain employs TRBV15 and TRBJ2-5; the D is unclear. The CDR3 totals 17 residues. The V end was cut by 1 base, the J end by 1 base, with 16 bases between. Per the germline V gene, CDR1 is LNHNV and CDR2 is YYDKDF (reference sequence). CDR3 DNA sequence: TGTGCCACCAGCAGAGGGGCAGGAACACCCCTCCAAGAGACCCAGTACTTC. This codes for CATSRGAGTPLQETQYF.

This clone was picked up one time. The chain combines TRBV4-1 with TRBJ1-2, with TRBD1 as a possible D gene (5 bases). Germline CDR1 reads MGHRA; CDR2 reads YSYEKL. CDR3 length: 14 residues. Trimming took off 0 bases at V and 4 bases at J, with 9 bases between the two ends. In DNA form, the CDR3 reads TGCGCCAGCAGCCAAGATGGGGACTCCTATGGCTACACCTTC. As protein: CASSQDGDSYGYTF.

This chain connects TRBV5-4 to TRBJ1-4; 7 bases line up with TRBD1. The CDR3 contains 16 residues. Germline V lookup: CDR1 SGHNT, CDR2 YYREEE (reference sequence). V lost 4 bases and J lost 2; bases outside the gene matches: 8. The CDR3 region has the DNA TGTGCCAGCAGCCCTTCTTTGACAGGGACTAATGAAAAACTGTTTTTT. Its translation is CASSPSLTGTNEKLFF.

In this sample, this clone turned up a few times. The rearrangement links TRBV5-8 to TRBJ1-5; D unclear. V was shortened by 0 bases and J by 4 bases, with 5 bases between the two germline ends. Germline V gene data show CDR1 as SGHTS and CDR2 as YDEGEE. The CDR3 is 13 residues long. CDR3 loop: CASSLDMNQPQHF. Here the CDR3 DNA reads TGTGCCAGCAGCTTGGACATGAATCAGCCCCAGCATTTT.

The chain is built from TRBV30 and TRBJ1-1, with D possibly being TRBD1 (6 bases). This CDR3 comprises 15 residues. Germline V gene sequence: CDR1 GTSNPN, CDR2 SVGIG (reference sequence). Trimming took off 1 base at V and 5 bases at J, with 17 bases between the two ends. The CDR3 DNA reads TGTGCCTGGAGTGGCCGGACAGACGGGGAAACTGAAGCTTTCTTT. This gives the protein CAWSGRTDGETEAFF.

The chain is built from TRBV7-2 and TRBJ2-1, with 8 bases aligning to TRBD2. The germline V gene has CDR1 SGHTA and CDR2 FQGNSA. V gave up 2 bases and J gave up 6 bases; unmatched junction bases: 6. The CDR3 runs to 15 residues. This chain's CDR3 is CASSLQAGDINEQFF. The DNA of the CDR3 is TGTGCCAGCAGCTTACAAGCGGGGGACATCAATGAGCAGTTCTTC.

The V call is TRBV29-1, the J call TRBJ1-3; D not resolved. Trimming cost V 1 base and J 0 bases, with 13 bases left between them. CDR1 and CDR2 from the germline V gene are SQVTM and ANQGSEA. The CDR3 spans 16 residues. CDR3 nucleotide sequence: TGCAGCGTTGAAGGTAGTACAAGCGCCTCTGGAAACACCATATATTTT. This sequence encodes CSVEGSTSASGNTIYF.

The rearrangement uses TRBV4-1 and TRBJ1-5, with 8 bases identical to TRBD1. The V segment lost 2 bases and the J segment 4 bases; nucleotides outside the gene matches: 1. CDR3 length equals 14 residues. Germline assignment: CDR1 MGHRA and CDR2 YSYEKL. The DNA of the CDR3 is TGCGCCAGCAGCCAAACAGGGGGTAATCAGCCCCAGCATTTT. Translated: CASSQTGGNQPQHF.

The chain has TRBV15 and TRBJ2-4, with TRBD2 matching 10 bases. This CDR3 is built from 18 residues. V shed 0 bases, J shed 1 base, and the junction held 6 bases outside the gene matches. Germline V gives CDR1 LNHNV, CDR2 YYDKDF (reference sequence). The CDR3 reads CATSREPAGGLAKNIQYF. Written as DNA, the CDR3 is TGTGCCACCAGCAGAGAGCCAGCGGGGGGGTTGGCCAAAAACATTCAGTACTTC.

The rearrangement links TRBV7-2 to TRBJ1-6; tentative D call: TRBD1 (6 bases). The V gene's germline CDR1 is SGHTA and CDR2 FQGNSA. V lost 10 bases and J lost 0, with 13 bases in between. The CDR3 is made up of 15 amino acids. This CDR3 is CATGQIHSYNSPLHF. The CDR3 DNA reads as TGTGCCACAGGACAGATACACTCCTATAATTCACCCCTCCACTTT. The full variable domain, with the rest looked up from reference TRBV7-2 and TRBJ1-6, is GAGVSQSPSNKVTEKGKDVELRCDPISGHTALYWYRQSLGQGLEFLIYFQGNSAPDKSGLPSDRFSAERTGGSVSTLTIQRTQQEDSAVYLCATGQIHSYNSPLHFGNGTRLTVT.

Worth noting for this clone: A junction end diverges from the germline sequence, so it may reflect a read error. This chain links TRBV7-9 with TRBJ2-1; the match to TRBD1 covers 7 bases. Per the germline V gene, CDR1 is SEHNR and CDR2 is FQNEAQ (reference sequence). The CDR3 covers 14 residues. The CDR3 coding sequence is TGTGCCAGCAGCTTAGGGGGGAACCCGGGACAGTCCGTCTTC. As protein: CASSLGGNPGQSVF.

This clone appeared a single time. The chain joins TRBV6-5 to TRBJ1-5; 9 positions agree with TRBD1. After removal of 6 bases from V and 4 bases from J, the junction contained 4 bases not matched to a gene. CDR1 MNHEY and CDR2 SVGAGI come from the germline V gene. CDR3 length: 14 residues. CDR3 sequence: CASRGQGWNQPQHF. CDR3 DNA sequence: TGTGCCAGCAGGGGACAGGGCTGGAATCAGCCCCAGCATTTT.